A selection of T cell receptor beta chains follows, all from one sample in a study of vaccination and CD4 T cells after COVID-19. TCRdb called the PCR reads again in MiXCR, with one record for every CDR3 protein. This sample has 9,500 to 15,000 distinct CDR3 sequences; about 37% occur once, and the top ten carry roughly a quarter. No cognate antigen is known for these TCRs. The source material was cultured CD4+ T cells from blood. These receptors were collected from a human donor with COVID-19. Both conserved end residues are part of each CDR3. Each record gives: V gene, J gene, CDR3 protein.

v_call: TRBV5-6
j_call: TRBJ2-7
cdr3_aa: CASSRDNSYEQYF

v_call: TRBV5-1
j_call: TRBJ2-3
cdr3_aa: CASSLGGISDTQYF

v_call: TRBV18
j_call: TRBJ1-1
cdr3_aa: CASSPKGNGEAFF

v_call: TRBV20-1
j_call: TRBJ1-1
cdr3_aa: CSARIRALNTEAFF

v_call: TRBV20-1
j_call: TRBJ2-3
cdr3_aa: CSARARSTDTQYF

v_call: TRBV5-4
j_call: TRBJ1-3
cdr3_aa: CASSSRGTSGNTIYF

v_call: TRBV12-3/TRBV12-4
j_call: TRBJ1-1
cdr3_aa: CASSGTRDTEAFF

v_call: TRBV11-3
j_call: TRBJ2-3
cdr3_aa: CASSPSGGDTQYF

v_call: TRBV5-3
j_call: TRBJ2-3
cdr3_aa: CASSARGFTQYF

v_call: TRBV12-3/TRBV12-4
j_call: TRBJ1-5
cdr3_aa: CASSLRSLGGDQPQHF

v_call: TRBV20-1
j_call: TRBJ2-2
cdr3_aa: CSARGGGPKIATTGELFF

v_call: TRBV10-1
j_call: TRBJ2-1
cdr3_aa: CASSTTVGSYNEQFF

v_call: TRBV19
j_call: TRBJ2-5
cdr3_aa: CASSIQFQETQYF

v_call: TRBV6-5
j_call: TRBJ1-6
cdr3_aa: CASSYSIVKSSYNSPLHF

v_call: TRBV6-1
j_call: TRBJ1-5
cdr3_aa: CASRPYSNQPQHF

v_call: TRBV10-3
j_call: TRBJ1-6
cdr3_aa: CAISESRGTPLHF

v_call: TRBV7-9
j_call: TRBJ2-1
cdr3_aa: CASSLGTAYNEQFF

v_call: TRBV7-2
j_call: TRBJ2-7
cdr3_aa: CASSSYQGKYEQYF

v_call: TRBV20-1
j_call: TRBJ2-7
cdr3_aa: CSARGQAYEQYF

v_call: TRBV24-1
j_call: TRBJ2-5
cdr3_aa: CATGTSTSVETQYF

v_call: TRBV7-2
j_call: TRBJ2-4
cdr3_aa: CASSLRDLGIQYF

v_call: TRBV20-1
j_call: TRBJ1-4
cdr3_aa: CSAREGTNEKLFF

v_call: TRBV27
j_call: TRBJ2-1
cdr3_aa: CASSFSSGGAGNEQFF

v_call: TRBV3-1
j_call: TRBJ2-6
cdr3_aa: CASSQPPTGRAANVLTF

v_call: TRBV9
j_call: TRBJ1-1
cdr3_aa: CASSVGAEINTEAFF

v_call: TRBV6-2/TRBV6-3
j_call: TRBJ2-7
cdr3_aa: CASCRDSLYEQYF

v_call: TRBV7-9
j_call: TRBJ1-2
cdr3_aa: CASSLVSQVGTF

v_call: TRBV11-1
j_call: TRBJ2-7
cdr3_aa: CAIGAASYEQYF

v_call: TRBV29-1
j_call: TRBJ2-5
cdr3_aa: CSVEVGTLGDKQETQYF

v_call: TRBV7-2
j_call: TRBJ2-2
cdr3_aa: CASSLAQTGELFF

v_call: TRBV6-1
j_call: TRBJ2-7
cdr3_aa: CASTSRRGGRHEQYF

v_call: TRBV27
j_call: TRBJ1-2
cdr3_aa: CASRRAGVNYGYTF